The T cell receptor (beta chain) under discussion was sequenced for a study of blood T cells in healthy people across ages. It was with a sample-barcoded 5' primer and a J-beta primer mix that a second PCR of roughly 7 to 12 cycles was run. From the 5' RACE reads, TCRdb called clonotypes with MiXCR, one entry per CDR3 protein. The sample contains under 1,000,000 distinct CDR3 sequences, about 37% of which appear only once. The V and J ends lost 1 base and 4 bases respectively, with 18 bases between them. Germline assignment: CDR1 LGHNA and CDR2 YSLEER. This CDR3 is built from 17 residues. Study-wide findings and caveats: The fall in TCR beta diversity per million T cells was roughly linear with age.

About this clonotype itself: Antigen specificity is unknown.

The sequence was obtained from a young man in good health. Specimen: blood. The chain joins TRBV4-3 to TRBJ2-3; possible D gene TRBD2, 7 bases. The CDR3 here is CASSQGGGRGFADTQYF. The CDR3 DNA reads TGCGCCAGCAGCCAAGGCGGGGGCAGGGGTTTCGCAGATACGCAGTATTTT.